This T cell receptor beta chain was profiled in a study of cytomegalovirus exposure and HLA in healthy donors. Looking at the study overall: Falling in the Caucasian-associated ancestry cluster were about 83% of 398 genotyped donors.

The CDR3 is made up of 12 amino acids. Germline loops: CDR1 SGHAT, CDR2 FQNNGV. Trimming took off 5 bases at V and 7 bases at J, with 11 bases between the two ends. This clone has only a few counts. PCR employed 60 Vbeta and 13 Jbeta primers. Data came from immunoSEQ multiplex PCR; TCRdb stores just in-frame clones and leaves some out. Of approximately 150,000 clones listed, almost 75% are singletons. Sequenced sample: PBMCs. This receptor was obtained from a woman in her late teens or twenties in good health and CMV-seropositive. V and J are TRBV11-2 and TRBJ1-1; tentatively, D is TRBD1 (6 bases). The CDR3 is CASSPGHLEAFF. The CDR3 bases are TGTGCCAGCAGCCCGGGACACCTTGAAGCTTTCTTT.